Described below is a single T cell receptor beta chain sequence and its context. This clone's antigen is unknown. Per-nucleotide qualities are absent, and no much larger clonotype sits a single base away. The CDR3 regions of human TCRbeta chains were subjected to immunosequencing. As for how the authors treated the data: Repertoire TCRs were checked for matches against a reference library of SARS-CoV-2-specific TCRs that had been generated using the MIRA antigen-specificity platform. Breadth meant the fraction of unique TCRs that were SARS-CoV-2-associated, whereas depth meant the fraction of total T cells that were SARS-CoV-2-associated. Each spike-specific TCR was assigned to its reactive spike region and to a CD4 or CD8 class using the MIRA data. Log10-transformed breadth and depth values were compared by one-way ANOVA with Sidak's multiple comparisons tests. The table was pulled from immuneACCESS by TCRdb, which kept in-frame rearrangements only. Such tables lose some clones; where checked, under half of the loss comes from unresolved V genes, and the rest has no known cause. That table gives V, J and clone size, and the DNA gave D and trimming. This sample holds roughly 250,000 clones; roughly 93% were observed only once. The ten largest clones represent less than 0.6% of the sample.

These data come from a study of T cell responses to AZD1222 COVID-19 vaccine (dated by TCRdb to the early 2020s). With regard to the full study: AZD1222 recipients given second doses at about 4 weeks or at about 12 weeks were pooled, since spike-specific TCR depth and breadth were not found to differ between the two schedules. Trial participants were enrolled into age subgroups of 18-55, 56-69 and 70-plus years, which contained 148, 28 and 57 TCR-sequenced participants, respectively. A total of 240 or so trial participants underwent TCR sequencing, of whom roughly 210 had received two doses of AZD1222 and some 25 had received two doses of the MenACWY control vaccine.

Results the study describes overall, beyond this receptor: The vaccine-associated CD4 TCRs covered the entire spike protein, and the dominant responses fell in regions 160-218 and 743-854. Because no day 14 peak-response samples were available, repertoires were characterized only after the peak T cell response. Conclusions about previously exposed vaccinees are limited because only six or seven AZD1222 recipients were SARS-CoV-2 seropositive at baseline. Most participants were white British and females outnumbered males, and the authors suggested that clonal diversity may have been underestimated. The 56-69-year group was small, and its depth increase did not reach significance, likely because of low power. A significant rise in spike-specific TCR breadth and depth was observed after two AZD1222 doses relative to day 0 and relative to MenACWY recipients. Reportedly, almost half of the unique spike-specific TCRs recognized epitopes lying outside the regions that are mutated in the B.1.351 and B.1.1.7 variants.

The meaning of the sample's time point label: baseline before first vaccination. Samples from vaccinated people were obtained from the UK trials COV001 and COV002, which included a single-blind randomized controlled phase 2/3 trial of AZD1222 (ChAdOx1 nCoV-19) in healthy adults. Trial participant PBMC samples were collected at day 0 and day 28 after the second dose for TCRbeta chain sequencing. The receptor's source is an adult in good health. The sample here was peripheral blood, taken on day 0 of AZD1222 vaccination.

In nucleotides, the sequence is TGCGCCAGCAGCTCGACCCCTCGGAGGGACTATGGCTACACCTTC. This codes for CASSSTPRRDYGYTF. The chain is made from TRBV5-1 and TRBJ1-2; the D gene is unclear. Taken from cysteine to phenylalanine, the CDR3 has 15 residues. CDR3 DNA is the only sequence kept; it has 45 bases, read in frame from the first base. Deletion took 3 bases off V and 3 bases off J, with a span of 15 bases between the germline ends. Via the germline V gene, CDR1 is SGHRS and CDR2 YFSETQ.